This T cell receptor (beta chain) was captured in a study of shared clonotypes between healthy human individuals. TCRdb keeps only in-frame clones here, not all; method: immunoSEQ multiplex PCR. The table has about 2 million clones, roughly 94% seen once. Only one count was recorded for this clone. CD45RO-negative, CCR7-selected cells formed the naive CD8 fraction, which excluded terminally differentiated effector memory CD45RA+ cells. Germline CDR1 WNHNN, CDR2 SYGVQD (reference sequence). V dropped 0 bases and J dropped 3; count of bases not matched to a gene: 5. There are 16 residues in the CDR3. The V and J genes are TRBV10-1 and TRBJ2-3; TRBD2 matches 8 bases. Material: naive CD8+ T cells sorted from blood. The TCR sequence derives from a man aged 18 to 29 in good health. The CDR3 region has the DNA TGCGCCAGCAGTGAGTCAATCGGGAGGGGGACAGATACGCAGTATTTT. Residues: CASSESIGRGTDTQYF.